A selection of T cell receptor beta chains follows, all from one sample in a study of OX40 agonist ivuxolimab in advanced cancers. Using immunoSEQ multiplex PCR, the repertoire was profiled, and TCRdb retains in-frame clones only, with some absent. In the table there are 65,000 to 70,000 clones, around 90% of which are singletons. This specimen consisted of CD4+ or CD8+ T cells sorted from blood, obtained in a trial of the OX40 agonist ivuxolimab. The receptors here all came from an adult with an advanced solid tumor such as melanoma, head and neck, liver or kidney cancer. The CDR3 runs from the conserved cysteine through the conserved F or W. Fields, in order: V gene, J gene, D gene, clone size, CDR3 protein, CDR3 DNA. A D gene is named only where the DNA matches it firmly. Only some rows state a clone size, as once, few, many or a class for expanded clones.

>TRBV28|TRBJ1-2|TRBD1|-
CASRYTGGGYTF
TGTGCCAGCAGGTACACAGGGGGAGGCTACACCTTC
>TRBV7-2|TRBJ2-1|-|-
CASSLSRGDHNEQFF
TGTGCCAGCAGCTTATCTAGGGGTGATCACAATGAGCAGTTCTTC
>TRBV7-2|TRBJ2-1|TRBD2|-
CASSLDPAGVAEQFF
TGTGCCAGCAGCCTAGATCCGGCGGGAGTAGCTGAGCAGTTCTTC
>TRBV11-2|TRBJ2-5|-|few
CASSLGETQYF
TGTGCCAGCAGCTTAGGGGAGACCCAGTACTTC
>TRBV6-1|TRBJ2-1|TRBD2|few
CASNGREGNNEQFF
TGTGCCAGCAACGGGAGGGAGGGAAACAATGAGCAGTTCTTC
>TRBV6-6|TRBJ2-7|-|once
CASSLWGEGEQYF
TGTGCCAGCAGTTTATGGGGTGAGGGCGAGCAGTACTTC
>TRBV19|TRBJ2-1|-|-
CASRRYNEQFF
TGTGCCAGTCGCCGATACAATGAGCAGTTCTTC
>TRBV10-2|TRBJ2-2|-|-
CASKAERTNTGELFF
TGCGCCAGCAAGGCGGAGCGAACGAACACCGGGGAGCTGTTTTTT
>TRBV5-1|TRBJ1-3|-|-
CASSLSPTSSGNTIYF
TGCGCCAGCAGCTTGTCCCCCACCAGCTCTGGAAACACCATATATTTT
>TRBV5-4|TRBJ2-3|TRBD2|-
CASSLGLAGGTDTQYF
TGTGCCAGCAGCTTGGGACTAGCGGGAGGAACAGATACGCAGTATTTT
>TRBV30|TRBJ1-1|-|-
CAWSRGPSEAFF
TGTGCCTGGAGTCGGGGGCCGTCAGAAGCTTTCTTT
>TRBV5-1|TRBJ1-1|-|-
CASSPGGTIAFF
TGCGCCAGCAGCCCTGGGGGGACTATAGCTTTCTTT
>TRBV19|TRBJ1-2|TRBD1|-
CASSIDPNRGEGYTF
TGTGCCAGTAGTATAGACCCGAACAGGGGAGAGGGCTACACCTTC
>TRBV29-1|TRBJ2-2|TRBD1|-
CSMRGQGNGELFF
TGCAGCATGCGAGGACAGGGAAACGGGGAGCTGTTTTTT
>TRBV12-5|TRBJ2-3|-|-
CASGTGIADTQYF
TGTGCTAGTGGGACAGGTATTGCAGATACGCAGTATTTT
>TRBV28|TRBJ1-5|TRBD1|once
CASRTPTGQGAQPQHF
TGTGCCAGCCGAACCCCCACGGGACAGGGTGCTCAGCCCCAGCATTTT
>TRBV5-1|TRBJ1-2|TRBD1|-
CASSVGTGSNYGYTF
TGCGCCAGCAGCGTGGGGACAGGGTCCAACTATGGCTACACCTTC
>TRBV7-8|TRBJ1-5|TRBD1|-
CASSRQGRGNQPQHF
TGTGCCAGCAGTCGACAGGGACGAGGCAATCAGCCCCAGCATTTT
>TRBV19|TRBJ2-7|TRBD1|-
CASRSQGAAYEQYF
TGTGCCAGTAGATCACAGGGGGCCGCCTACGAGCAGTACTTC
>TRBV18|TRBJ2-2|TRBD2|-
CASSPPRSRGVGELFF
TGTGCCAGCTCACCCCCTCGTTCCCGGGGGGTCGGGGAGCTGTTTTTT
>TRBV6-1|TRBJ2-3|-|-
CASSQVSDTQYF
TGTGCCAGCAGCCAGGTTTCGGATACGCAGTATTTT
>TRBV18|TRBJ2-5|-|-
CASSPQLAQETQYF
TGTGCCAGCTCACCGCAACTTGCTCAAGAGACCCAGTACTTC
>TRBV7-9|TRBJ1-2|TRBD1|-
CASSPGTGDYGYTF
TGTGCCAGCAGCCCCGGGACAGGTGACTATGGCTACACCTTC
>TRBV19|TRBJ1-5|TRBD1|-
CASSAHPGGIGQPQHF
TGTGCCAGTAGTGCACACCCAGGGGGCATTGGCCAGCCCCAGCATTTT
>TRBV7-2|TRBJ1-5|-|-
CASSLFGAGNNQPQHF
TGTGCCAGCAGCTTATTCGGCGCAGGAAACAATCAGCCCCAGCATTTT
>TRBV29-1|TRBJ2-3|TRBD2|-
CSVALAGAADTQYF
TGCAGCGTTGCGCTAGCGGGAGCGGCAGATACGCAGTATTTT
>TRBV7-9|TRBJ2-5|TRBD1|-
CASSQGQGFRETQYF
TGTGCCAGCAGCCAGGGACAGGGATTTAGGGAGACCCAGTACTTC